The source of this T cell receptor (beta chain) is a study of blood T cell repertoires in COVID-19. Study-wide background: Material from acute and convalescent COVID-19 was sourced from the United States, Italy and Spain. In each case, the material was cDNA or gDNA derived from T cells, B-cell-depleted T cells, or PBMCs.

V lost 2 bases and J 2 bases, leaving 12 bases between the germline ends. This CDR3 contains 16 residues. The germline CDR1 and CDR2 sequences are MNHNS and SASEGT. This table comes from immunoSEQ multiplex PCR, and its TCRdb copy is limited to in-frame clones, with some not included. The table records around 69,000 clones, about 88% of them present only once. In this sample, this clone turned up a few times. The chain is built from TRBV6-1 and TRBJ2-2; D perhaps matches TRBD1 (5 bases). This receptor was taken from a woman aged 45-60 years with active COVID-19. Material for sequencing was peripheral blood. In nucleotides, the CDR3 is TGTGCCAGCAGTGAAATGGGGCTATACAACACCGGGGAGCTGTTTTTT. Translated, it gives CASSEMGLYNTGELFF.